Shown below are 19 T cell receptor beta chains from a single sample sequenced in a study of graft-versus-host responses after intestinal transplantation. Method: immunoSEQ multiplex PCR; TCRdb's copy keeps in-frame clones and lacks some. Altogether roughly 51,000 clones are present, 89% being singletons, with the ten largest covering 0.55% to 0.65%. The antigens for these receptors are not known. The sequenced sample was unstimulated CD4+ T cells sorted from spleen or lymph node cells, obtained before transplant. The receptors originated from a human donor who was the organ donor for an intestinal transplant.

The CDR3 here is CASSLRPGNYGYTF. In DNA form, the CDR3 reads TGTGCCAGCAGCTTACGTCCGGGAAACTATGGCTACACCTTC. The rearrangement joins TRBV11-2 to TRBJ1-2; unclear D gene. CDR3 length equals 14 residues. From germline, CDR1 is SGHAT and CDR2 FQNNGV. Trimming removed 2 bases from V and 2 bases from J, with 9 bases in between.

CDR3 protein: CASSLGENAATIYF. In DNA, the CDR3 is TGTGCCAGCAGCTTAGGAGAGAACGCCGCCACCATATATTTT. This sequence joins TRBV11-3 and TRBJ1-3; D remains ambiguous. Germline lookup yields CDR1 SGHNT and CDR2 YENEEA. Trimming removed 1 base from V and 9 bases from J, with 13 bases in between. The CDR3 sequence is 14 residues long.

V gene TRBV23-1 combines with J gene TRBJ1-5; TRBD1 is a possible D gene (6 bases). TRBV23-1 is an ORF for which the function is uncertain. The germline V and J ends were trimmed by 3 bases and 0 bases, with 18 bases remaining between them. This CDR3 is built from 18 residues. The CDR3 here is CASSHGPGQAYSNQPQHF. The CDR3 DNA is TGCGCCAGCAGTCATGGCCCGGGACAAGCTTATAGCAATCAGCCCCAGCATTTT.

A single count supports this clone. The V gene is TRBV27, the J gene TRBJ2-7; unclear D gene. Per the germline V gene, CDR1 is MNHEY and CDR2 is SMNVEV (reference sequence). Trimming shortened V by 7 bases and J by 2 bases, and 12 bases separated the two germline ends. The CDR3 is 13 residues long. CDR3 sequence: CASTSRWPYEQYF. Here the CDR3 DNA reads TGTGCCAGCACCTCCCGATGGCCCTACGAGCAGTACTTC.

This clone was counted a few times. V is TRBV18 and J is TRBJ2-2; 14 bases are shared with TRBD2. V dropped 9 bases and J dropped 7; count of bases not matched to a gene: 16. Germline V lookup: CDR1 KGHSH, CDR2 LQKENI. This CDR3 contains 18 residues. The CDR3 reads CARRRGTSGRKSIGELFF. The CDR3 DNA follows: TGTGCCAGGCGCAGGGGGACTAGCGGGAGAAAATCAATCGGGGAGCTGTTTTTT.

The chain uses TRBV27 and TRBJ2-7; TRBD1 agrees at 9 bases. The CDR3 loop spans 17 amino acids. Looked up from germline, CDR1 is MNHEY and CDR2 is SMNVEV (reference sequence). Losses at the gene ends were 2 bases for V and 0 bases for J; bases not matched to a gene: 8. CDR3 region: CASSLRTGDLTSYEQYF. CDR3 in DNA: TGTGCCAGCAGTTTACGGACAGGGGATTTGACCTCCTACGAGCAGTACTTC.

This clone was seen just once. The chain uses TRBV7-8 and TRBJ1-1; D gene unclear. From germline, CDR1 is SGHVS and CDR2 FQNEAQ. V was clipped by 5 bases and J by 10 bases, with 14 bases between them. This CDR3 comprises 12 residues. The CDR3 reads CASSAEPSGAFF. CDR3 nucleotides: TGTGCCAGCAGCGCGGAGCCGTCTGGAGCTTTCTTT. Filled out from reference TRBV7-8 and TRBJ1-1, the complete variable domain reads GAGVSQSPRYKVAKRGQDVALRCDPISGHVSLFWYQQALGQGPEFLTYFQNEAQLDKSGLPSDRFFAERPEGSVSTLKIQRTQQEDSAVYLCASSAEPSGAFFGQGTRLTVV.

The V call is TRBV27, the J call TRBJ2-5; D remains unclear. V was cut by 2 bases and J by 2 bases, with 9 bases left in between. Germline values: CDR1 MNHEY, CDR2 SMNVEV (reference sequence). CDR3 length: 14 residues. CDR3 amino acids: CASSLVYRQETQYF. The DNA of the CDR3 is TGTGCCAGCAGTTTAGTTTACAGACAAGAGACCCAGTACTTC.

J is TRBJ2-1 and V is TRBV15; TRBD2 aligns across 8 bases. The length of the CDR3 is 14 residues. Trimming took 5 bases from V and 5 from J; bases not matched to a gene: 5. From germline, CDR1 is LNHNV and CDR2 YYDKDF (reference sequence). CDR3 DNA: TGTGCCACCAGCTTAGCGGGACTTAACAATGAGCAGTTCTTC. As protein: CATSLAGLNNEQFF. The full variable domain, with the rest looked up from reference TRBV15 and TRBJ2-1, is DAMVIQNPRYQVTQFGKPVTLSCSQTLNHNVMYWYQQKSSQAPKLLFHYYDKDFNNEADTPDNFQSRRPNTSFCFLDIRSPGLGDTAMYLCATSLAGLNNEQFFGPGTRLTVL.

This chain uses TRBV28 with TRBJ1-5; 9 bases match TRBD1. V lost 6 bases and J lost 0; bases outside the gene matches: 6. The CDR3 contains 16 residues. Germline assignment: CDR1 MDHEN and CDR2 SYDVKM. CDR3 residues: CASSPGTGHSNQPQHF. The DNA for the CDR3 is TGTGCCAGCAGCCCGGGGACAGGGCATAGCAATCAGCCCCAGCATTTT.

This clone was detected only once. The V gene is TRBV27, the J gene TRBJ1-2; D gene unclear. Trimming removed 5 bases from V and 4 bases from J, with 17 bases in between. This CDR3 has 15 amino acids. Germline V CDR1 and CDR2: MNHEY, SMNVEV (reference sequence). The CDR3 region is CASSGIGRAGYGYTF. The CDR3 bases are TGTGCCAGCAGTGGCATAGGGCGGGCGGGCTATGGCTACACCTTC.

This rearrangement joins TRBV30 to TRBJ2-7; D ambiguous. The CDR3 runs 16 residues. The germline V and J ends were trimmed by 0 bases and 6 bases, with 21 bases remaining between them. Germline V gene data show CDR1 as GTSNPN and CDR2 as SVGIG (reference sequence). CDR3 nucleotides: TGTGCCTGGAGTGTCCCCTCGACGGGTTTCAAGGCCGAGCAGTACTTC. Translation gives CAWSVPSTGFKAEQYF.

This rearrangement joins TRBV11-2 to TRBJ2-5; 8 nucleotides agree with TRBD1. The germline CDR1 and CDR2 sequences are SGHAT and FQNNGV. The CDR3 covers 15 residues. J lost 3 bases, V lost 4 bases, and 7 bases had no gene match. Here the CDR3 reads CASSSPQTGEETQYF. CDR3 nucleotides: TGTGCCAGCAGCTCCCCACAGACAGGGGAAGAGACCCAGTACTTC. Full variable domain (remainder filled in from reference TRBV11-2 and TRBJ2-5): EAGVAQSPRYKIIEKRQSVAFWCNPISGHATLYWYQQILGQGPKLLIQFQNNGVVDDSQLPKDRFSAERLKGVDSTLKIQPAKLEDSAVYLCASSSPQTGEETQYFGPGTRLLVL.

The gene calls are TRBV29-1 and TRBJ2-5; 7 nucleotides match TRBD1. Per the germline V gene, CDR1 is SQVTM and CDR2 is ANQGSEA. The CDR3 has 13 amino acids. Trimming cost V 6 bases and J 2 bases; bases outside gene matches: 6. CDR3 protein: CSVGTAPQETQYF. Written as DNA, the CDR3 is TGCAGCGTCGGGACAGCCCCACAAGAGACCCAGTACTTC.

This clone has just one count. The chain employs TRBV28 and TRBJ2-3; perhaps TRBD1 as D (6 bases). The V and J ends lost 11 bases and 0 bases respectively, with 18 bases between them. This CDR3 comprises 15 residues. The germline V gene has CDR1 MDHEN and CDR2 SYDVKM. The CDR3 spells CAASPQGHSTDTQYF. CDR3 coding DNA: TGTGCCGCCTCTCCACAGGGCCACAGCACAGATACGCAGTATTTT.

The chain employs TRBV4-2 and TRBJ1-4; D call uncertain. Germline V gives CDR1 LGHNA, CDR2 YNFKEQ. The CDR3 covers 12 residues. V lost 5 bases, J lost 6 bases, and 7 bases lay in between. Here the CDR3 DNA reads TGTGCCAGCAGCAGAACAGATGAAAAACTGTTTTTT. Its protein is CASSRTDEKLFF.

The J gene is TRBJ2-7, the V gene TRBV28, with TRBD1 matching 10 bases. The CDR3 consists of 14 residues. V trimming: 6 bases; J trimming: 2 bases; junction bases outside the gene matches: 4. CDR1 and CDR2 (germline): MDHEN, SYDVKM. The CDR3 bases are TGTGCCAGCAGCCGAGGACAGGGGGCCTACGAGCAGTACTTC. Its translation is CASSRGQGAYEQYF.

This chain uses TRBV6-4 with TRBJ1-4; unclear D gene. There are 11 residues in the CDR3. The germline V and J ends were trimmed by 9 bases and 5 bases, with 7 bases remaining between them. Germline CDR1 and CDR2: MRHNA and SNTAGT. CDR3 in amino acids: CARTKNEKLFF. CDR3 coding DNA: TGTGCCAGGACAAAGAATGAAAAACTGTTTTTT.

A few counts support this clone. The genes are TRBV4-1 and TRBJ2-3, with a weak D call TRBD2 (6 bases). V lost 2 bases and J 0 bases, leaving 9 bases between the germline ends. Germline-derived CDR1 and CDR2 are MGHRA and YSYEKL. The CDR3 spans 15 residues. The CDR3, as DNA: TGCGCCAGCAGCCAAAGCGGGCGCAGCACAGATACGCAGTATTTT. This sequence encodes CASSQSGRSTDTQYF.